Each of the 16 T cell receptor beta chains below was sequenced from the same sample in a study of T cell responses to AZD1222 COVID-19 vaccine. Assay used: immunoSEQ multiplex PCR; TCRdb lists only in-frame clones, some missing. Seen here are over 100,000 clones, more than 85% observed once, and the top ten hold 2.4%. Material: peripheral blood, obtained on day 0 of AZD1222 vaccination. The receptors originated from an adult in good health.

The rearrangement joins TRBV28 to TRBJ1-4, with 7 bases matching TRBD1. V lost 11 bases to trimming and J lost 5 bases; unmatched junction nucleotides: 8. The CDR3 spans 13 residues. Germline CDR1 is MDHEN and CDR2 is SYDVKM. CDR3 bases: TGTGCCGCGACAGGGACTGCGAATGAAAAACTGTTTTTT. Residues: CAATGTANEKLFF.

The CDR3 DNA reads as TGTGCCAGCAGCGTGACTAGCGGGAGGCTGGTAGAGACCCAGTACTTC. This sequence encodes CASSVTSGRLVETQYF. The chain has TRBV9 and TRBJ2-5, with 13 nucleotides matching TRBD2. Germline V gene lookup returns CDR1 SGDLS and CDR2 YYNGEE. The CDR3 covers 16 residues. Trimming cost V 2 bases and J 4 bases; bases outside gene matches: 5.

The J gene is TRBJ2-1, the V gene TRBV24-1; 12 bases are a match to TRBD2. CDR1 is KGHDR and CDR2 is SFDVKD in the germline V gene. CDR3 size: 17 residues. With 4 bases clipped from V and 4 bases from J, the junction kept 7 bases outside the gene matches. For the CDR3, the DNA is TGTGCCACCAGTGACTCTAGCGGGAGGGCCTTGTACAATGAGCAGTTCTTC. This gives the protein CATSDSSGRALYNEQFF.

This sequence joins TRBV5-1 and TRBJ2-3; no clear D gene. The ends were cut back, 0 bases at V and 5 bases at J, with 10 bases in the middle. Germline-derived CDR1 and CDR2 are SGHRS and YFSETQ. The CDR3 has 14 amino acids. The chain's CDR3 is CASSLAAELDTQYF. In DNA, the CDR3 is TGCGCCAGCAGCTTGGCCGCGGAGTTAGATACGCAGTATTTT.

V usage is TRBV28 and J usage is TRBJ1-5; 9 nucleotides match TRBD1. Germline CDR1 is MDHEN and CDR2 is SYDVKM. The CDR3 has 14 residues. V was clipped by 8 bases and J by 6 bases; unmatched bases: 8. The CDR3 reads CASSGTGYGQPQHF. For the CDR3, the DNA is TGTGCCAGCTCCGGGACAGGGTATGGTCAGCCCCAGCATTTT.

This clone was found once. The chain combines TRBV10-2 with TRBJ2-2; D may be TRBD1 or TRBD2 (5 bases each). V gave up 1 base and J gave up 1 base, with 10 bases separating them. Germline assignment: CDR1 WSHSY and CDR2 SAAADI. The CDR3 extends over 16 amino acids. The CDR3 is CASSEWGKGNTGELFF. The CDR3 DNA is TGCGCCAGCAGTGAGTGGGGGAAGGGGAACACCGGGGAGCTGTTTTTT.

The chain carries TRBV19 and TRBJ1-5; TRBD1 might be the D (5 bases). Per germline, CDR1 LNHDA and CDR2 SQIVND (reference sequence). Trimming cost V 10 bases and J 0 bases, with 16 bases left between them. CDR3 size: 15 residues. The CDR3 protein is CATRPGGGSNQPQHF. The CDR3 nucleotides are TGTGCCACTCGACCCGGGGGGGGTAGCAATCAGCCCCAGCATTTT.

The chain joins TRBV5-5 to TRBJ2-5; tentative D call: TRBD2 (5 bases). CDR1 SGHKS and CDR2 YYEKEE come from the germline V gene (reference sequence). The CDR3 is 13 residues long. V was clipped by 4 bases and J by 1 base, with 8 bases between them. CDR3 nucleotides: TGTGCCAGCAGCCACCGGGGCCAAGAGACCCAGTACTTC. It translates to CASSHRGQETQYF.

The V call is TRBV2, the J call TRBJ2-5, with D perhaps matching TRBD1 (5 bases). Germline values: CDR1 SNHLY, CDR2 FYNNEI. The V end lost 0 bases, the J end lost 4 bases, and 9 bases lay between the germline ends. The CDR3 totals 14 residues. CDR3 sequence (DNA): TGTGCCAGCAGTGAAGCCCCAGGGATAGAGACCCAGTACTTC. Its protein product is CASSEAPGIETQYF.

The gene calls are TRBV30 and TRBJ1-2; D is possibly TRBD1 (6 bases). The CDR3 length is 13 residues. V was shortened by 4 bases and J by 0 bases, with 9 bases between the two germline ends. Germline V CDR1 and CDR2: GTSNPN, SVGIG (reference sequence). This chain's CDR3 is CAWTGVPNYGYTF. The CDR3 coding sequence is TGTGCCTGGACAGGGGTTCCTAACTATGGCTACACCTTC. The full variable domain, with the rest looked up from reference TRBV30 and TRBJ1-2, is SQTIHQWPATLVQPVGSPLSLECTVEGTSNPNLYWYRQAAGRGLQLLFYSVGIGQISSEVPQNLSASRPQDRQFILSSKKLLLSDSGFYLCAWTGVPNYGYTFGSGTRLTVV.

The V gene is TRBV19, the J gene TRBJ1-1; D unclear. Trimming shortened V by 6 bases and J by 6 bases, and 14 bases separated the two germline ends. The CDR3 length is 13 residues. Germline V gene lookup returns CDR1 LNHDA and CDR2 SQIVND (reference sequence). The CDR3 nucleotides are TGTGCCAGTAGCCGACCGTCGAGATCTGAAGCTTTCTTT. It codes for CASSRPSRSEAFF.

This chain links TRBV28 with TRBJ2-2; D is perhaps TRBD1 or TRBD2 (6 bases each). The CDR3 consists of 17 residues. Between the trimmed V and J ends, which lost 4 bases and 4 bases, there was a span of 19 bases. Germline V gives CDR1 MDHEN, CDR2 SYDVKM. Here the CDR3 reads CASSYGSTGYPTGELFF. CDR3 sequence (DNA): TGTGCCAGCAGTTACGGGAGCACAGGGTACCCCACCGGGGAGCTGTTTTTT.

The CDR3 is CASSESLAGGGQETQYF. Here the CDR3 DNA reads TGCGCCAGCAGTGAGTCGTTAGCGGGAGGGGGCCAAGAGACCCAGTACTTC. The chain is built from TRBV10-1 and TRBJ2-5; 11 nucleotides match TRBD2. V was clipped by 0 bases and J by 1 base; unmatched bases: 4. CDR1 is WNHNN, CDR2 SYGVQD, per germline (reference sequence). The CDR3 has 17 amino acids.

Points on this clone: A read error may account for a junction end that differs from germline. The V gene is TRBV19, the J gene TRBJ2-4; D might be TRBD1 (6 bases). Looked up from germline, CDR1 is LNHDA and CDR2 is SQIVND (reference sequence). The CDR3 contains 14 residues. The DNA of the CDR3 is TGTGCCGGTAGTGTACAGGGTTCTAAAAACATTCAGTACTTC. Translating it yields CAGSVQGSKNIQYF. Full variable domain (remainder filled in from reference TRBV19 and TRBJ2-4): DGGITQSPKYLFRKEGQNVTLSCEQNLNHDAMYWYRQDPGQGLRLIYYSQIVNDFQKGDIAEGYSVSREKKESFPLTVTSAQKNPTAFYLCAGSVQGSKNIQYFGAGTRLSVL.

This chain connects TRBV9 to TRBJ2-1, with 10 nucleotides matching TRBD2. Germline V gives CDR1 SGDLS, CDR2 YYNGEE. Germline trimming cut 0 bases from V and 9 bases from J; bases unmatched to any gene: 18. The CDR3 spans 19 residues. CDR3 sequence: CASSVEAGRASGRAIEQFF. CDR3 nucleotides: TGTGCCAGCAGCGTAGAAGCCGGTAGGGCCAGCGGGAGGGCCATTGAGCAGTTCTTC. The whole variable domain, remainder taken from reference TRBV9 and TRBJ2-1, is DSGVTQTPKHLITATGQRVTLRCSPRSGDLSVYWYQQSLDQGLQFLIQYYNGEERAKGNILERFSAQQFPDLHSELNLSSLELGDSALYFCASSVEAGRASGRAIEQFFGPGTRLTVL.

V and J are TRBV30 and TRBJ2-5, with D tentatively TRBD1 or TRBD2 (6 bases each). Germline CDR1 is GTSNPN and CDR2 is SVGIG (reference sequence). The CDR3 is 15 residues long. Trimming took 2 bases from V and 4 from J, leaving 17 bases between them. The CDR3 sequence: CAWSRDLRDIETQYF. For the CDR3, the DNA is TGTGCCTGGAGTAGGGACTTGAGGGACATAGAGACCCAGTACTTC.